This T cell receptor beta chain comes out of a study of blood T cell repertoires in COVID-19 (dated by TCRdb to about 2020). As for the study more broadly: Collaborator samples came from the United States, Italy and Spain and covered acute and convalescent phases of COVID-19. The material from the prospective study consisted of cDNA or gDNA derived from T cells, B-cell-depleted T cells, or PBMCs. The dataset comprised deeply sampled blood TCRbeta repertoires from subjects exposed to, actively infected with, or recovered from COVID-19. The repertoires were released in a freely available public database intended as a resource for research on the immune response to SARS-CoV-2. The samples were drawn from two sources: the first 160 participants of the ongoing ImmuneRACE study, and approximately 1,300 subjects contributed by 6 global collaborators. Sample metadata almost always included a de-identified subject ID, COVID-19 status, age in years and sex. Where available, HLA class I and class II types were taken from metadata supplied by the sample provider and were not determined by assay-based typing.

TCRbeta CDR3 regions were amplified from genomic DNA by means of the immunoSEQ Assay, a bias-controlled multiplex PCR. Turning to the authors' computational methods: The number of nucleated cells in each sample was estimated by amplification of reference gene primers within the assay. To quantify the absolute abundance of each unique TCRbeta CDR3 rearrangement, sequence reads were collapsed and filtered. For each sample, productive Simpson clonality was calculated as the square root of Simpson's diversity index across productive rearrangements. Imported from immuneACCESS, the table was reduced by TCRdb to in-frame sequences with V and J called. These copies leave out some clones; in studies compared against another copy, an unresolved V gene accounts for under half, and the cause of the remainder is not known. V, J and clone size are taken as reported in that table, and D and trimming were inferred from the DNA itself. For this sample the table gives a few hundred thousand clones, of which more than 70% were detected only once. 3.9% of the sample lies in the top ten.

General study outcomes and caveats: How much clinical and demographic metadata was included differed by source and by participant, and the metadata was provided uncurated.

To note about this clone: Its antigen target is currently unknown. No base-level quality is on record; no much larger clone is a single base apart.

CDR3 length: 14 amino acids, cysteine to phenylalanine. Only CDR3 DNA remains: 42 bases, in frame from the first base. Based on the germline V gene (reference sequence), the CDR1 and CDR2 sequences are DFQATT and SNEGSKA. V is cut back by 3 bases and J by 2 bases, with 5 bases in the junction unmatched. One collaborating source in Seattle enrolled patients while the patients were actively infected and followed the patients over time throughout the course of disease. Whole blood was collected in K2EDTA tubes by collaborating institutions according to the institutions' own protocols. For TCRbeta analysis, collaborators shipped samples in one of three forms: frozen whole blood, isolated PBMCs, or DNA extracted from either of those sample types.

This receptor chain uses TRBV20-1 and TRBJ2-5, and 8 junction bases match TRBD2. The receptor comes from a woman aged 60 to 75 with COVID-19, enrolled during active disease. Sequenced material: peripheral blood. This receptor has the CDR3 CSASVASGQETQYF. The DNA sequence follows: TGCAGTGCTAGTGTAGCTAGCGGGCAAGAGACCCAGTACTTC.